The 10 T cell receptor beta chains given below trace back to one sample, sequenced in a study of breast tumors, draining lymph nodes, adjacent tissues. One entry per CDR3 protein results from TCRdb running MiXCR on the multiplex PCR reads. The table records about 230,000 distinct CDR3 sequences, approximately 29% of them present only once. Samples came from axillary lymph nodes draining the breast cancer. The sample consisted of axillary lymph node tissue. The source of these receptors is a female donor with breast cancer. Some clones in this sample may be carry-over from other donors' samples.

This clonotype was counted at least ten times. J is TRBJ2-6 and V is TRBV4-1; 7 bases align to TRBD1. Germline CDR1 reads MGHRA; CDR2 reads YSYEKL. The CDR3 contains 20 residues. V shed 1 base, J shed 0 bases, and the junction held 12 bases outside the gene matches. The CDR3 spells CASSQANKPGQLSGANVLTF. In DNA form, the CDR3 reads TGCGCCAGCAGCCAAGCAAACAAACCGGGACAGCTCTCTGGGGCCAACGTCCTGACTTTC.

There are many counts of this clonotype. The chain is built from TRBV14 and TRBJ2-1; D is tentatively TRBD1 or TRBD2 (5 bases each). CDR3 length: 15 residues. Trimming took 4 bases from V and 4 from J, leaving 14 bases between them. Germline CDR1 and CDR2: SGHDN and FVKESK. CDR3: CASSLGALPYNEQFF. The CDR3 DNA is TGTGCCAGCAGCCTCGGGGCCTTACCATACAATGAGCAGTTCTTC.

The V gene is TRBV25-1, the J gene TRBJ1-2; 8 nucleotides line up with TRBD1. From germline, CDR1 is MGHDK and CDR2 SYGVNS. V gave up 8 bases and J gave up 8 bases; unmatched junction bases: 10. The CDR3 is 13 residues long. CDR3 nucleotides: TGTGCCAGCTTAGAAAGACAGGGGACGGGCTACACCTTC. Its protein product is CASLERQGTGYTF.

J is TRBJ1-2 and V is TRBV7-2, with 8 bases lining up with TRBD1. Germline assignment: CDR1 SGHTA and CDR2 FQGNSA. The V gene end was trimmed by 5 bases and the J gene end by 6 bases; junction bases not matched to a gene: 5. This CDR3 contains 13 residues. The DNA for the CDR3 is TGTGCCAGCAGCCCCCGGACAGGGAATGGCTACACCTTC. It is translated as CASSPRTGNGYTF.

As regards this clonotype: One base away lies a much larger clone, so this may be a sequencing read error. V usage is TRBV6-1 and J usage is TRBJ2-5; D is perhaps TRBD1 (5 bases). The germline gives CDR1 MNHNS, CDR2 SASEGT. The CDR3 is made up of 16 amino acids. For the CDR3, the DNA is TGTGCCAGCAGTGAACAGACTTCAGGGATCCAAGAGACCCGGTACTTC. This encodes CASSEQTSGIQETRYF.

DNA of the CDR3: TGCGCCAGCAGCTTGGGACTAGCCGTGGACACCCAGTACTTC. As protein: CASSLGLAVDTQYF. V and J are TRBV5-1 and TRBJ2-5, with 7 bases lining up with TRBD2. After removal of 0 bases from V and 8 bases from J, the junction contained 7 bases not matched to a gene. The CDR3 is made up of 14 amino acids. Germline V gives CDR1 SGHRS, CDR2 YFSETQ.

The CDR3: CSALRDRGRYETQYF. Here the CDR3 DNA reads TGCAGCGCCCTCCGGGACAGGGGGCGCTATGAGACCCAGTACTTC. This chain connects TRBV29-1 to TRBJ2-5, with TRBD1 identical over 12 bases. The CDR3 is 15 residues long. Germline assignment: CDR1 SQVTM and CDR2 ANQGSEA. V lost 7 bases, J lost 5 bases, and 11 bases stayed unmatched. The entire variable domain, with the rest obtained from reference TRBV29-1 and TRBJ2-5, is as follows: SAVISQKPSRDICQRGTSLTIQCQVDSQVTMMFWYRQQPGQSLTLIATANQGSEATYESGFVIDKFPISRPNLTFSTLTVSNMSPEDSSIYLCSALRDRGRYETQYFGPGTRLLVL.

In this sample, this clonotype turned up many times. A much larger clone is a single base away; this may be a read error. The V and J genes are TRBV7-2 and TRBJ2-5; TRBD2 is a possible D gene (5 bases). Germline CDR1 reads SGHTA; CDR2 reads FQGNSA. CDR3 length equals 15 residues. The CDR3 is CASSLSSTSGETQHF. CDR3 bases: TGTGCCAGCAGCTTAAGTAGTACAAGTGGGGAGACCCAGCACTTC. Complete variable domain (other parts from reference TRBV7-2 and TRBJ2-5): GAGVSQSPSNKVTEKGKDVELRCDPISGHTALYWYRQSLGQGLEFLIYFQGNSAPDKSGLPSDRFSAERTGGSVSTLTIQRTQQEDSAVYLCASSLSSTSGETQHFGPGTRLLVL.

This chain links TRBV11-1 with TRBJ2-5, with 10 bases fitting TRBD2. The J segment lost 5 bases and the V segment lost 3 bases, leaving 9 bases of the junction unmatched. This CDR3 has 16 residues. Germline V gene lookup returns CDR1 SGHAT and CDR2 FQDESV (reference sequence). Written as DNA, the CDR3 is TGTGCCAGCAGCTTTGGACTAGCGGCTCCCTGCGAGACCCAGTACTTC. It specifies CASSFGLAAPCETQYF.

In its sample, this clonotype was seen many times. The chain carries TRBV4-2 and TRBJ2-1, with D hard to call. V dropped 0 bases and J dropped 8 bases, with 11 bases sitting between them. The CDR3 runs to 14 residues. Germline V gene data show CDR1 as LGHNA and CDR2 as YNFKEQ. The CDR3 nucleotides read TGTGCCAGCAGCCAAGAGTTAGGGTTCCATGAGCAGTTCTTC. As protein: CASSQELGFHEQFF.